The present T cell receptor (beta chain) was sequenced within a study of blood T cell repertoires in COVID-19. Study details: COVID-19 samples collected from the United States, Italy and Spain covered acute and convalescent phases. From T cells, B-cell-depleted T cells, or PBMCs came the material, which was cDNA or gDNA.

Per the original data handling: By means of reference gene primer amplification, nucleated cell counts were estimated. Profiling relied on immunoSEQ multiplex PCR, and the TCRdb table lists in-frame clones only, not all of them. That table gives V, J and clone size, and the DNA gave D and trimming. The sample gives a few hundred thousand clones, approximately 84% of which show up once; roughly 8.6% is in the top ten. The CDR3 spans 13 residues. Unmatched junction bases numbered 1, after V lost 5 bases and J lost 1 base. Germline V gene data show CDR1 as MGHRA and CDR2 as YSYEKL. This clone was seen a handful of times.

Sequenced input: peripheral blood. The receptor was derived from a human donor in a cohort sampled during active COVID-19. The chain uses TRBV4-1 and TRBJ2-5, with 7 nucleotides matching TRBD1. CDR3 bases: TGCGCCAGCAGCTGGGACAGCCAAGAGACCCAGTACTTC. Its protein is CASSWDSQETQYF.